This is a list of T cell receptor beta chains from one sample in a study of human T cells and chemical hapten exposure. TCRdb processed the RACE reads anew with MiXCR; each CDR3 protein has one entry. This table has roughly 380,000 distinct CDR3 sequences, roughly 4.8% appearing once. The material was whole blood, obtained in connection with sensitization to the hapten diphenylcyclopropenone (DPC). All receptors come from a woman between 50 and 59 years old with alopecia areata. Some clones in this sample may be carry-over from other donors' samples. Both conserved end residues are part of each CDR3. The order of the fields is V gene, D gene, clone size, J gene, CDR3 protein, CDR3 DNA. D genes are given only for firm matches. Only some rows state a clone size, as once, few, many or a class for expanded clones.

v_call: TRBV19; d_call: TRBD1; clone_size: many; j_call: TRBJ2-7; cdr3_aa: CASTRTGSSYEQYF; cdr3_nt: TGTGCCAGTACCAGGACAGGGAGCTCCTACGAGCAGTACTTC
v_call: TRBV24-1; d_call: TRBD1; clone_size: many; j_call: TRBJ1-2; cdr3_aa: CATSDAGQHGYTF; cdr3_nt: TGTGCCACCAGTGATGCGGGACAGCATGGCTACACCTTC
v_call: TRBV6-5; d_call: .; clone_size: .; j_call: TRBJ2-2; cdr3_aa: CASREYTGELFF; cdr3_nt: TGTGCCAGCAGGGAGTACACCGGGGAGCTGTTTTTT
v_call: TRBV3-1; d_call: .; clone_size: .; j_call: TRBJ2-3; cdr3_aa: CASGVLSTDTQYF; cdr3_nt: TGTGCCAGTGGGGTTCTTAGCACAGATACGCAGTATTTT
v_call: TRBV12-5; d_call: TRBD2; clone_size: .; j_call: TRBJ2-1; cdr3_aa: CASAPSGTHNEQFF; cdr3_nt: TGTGCTAGTGCGCCTAGCGGGACACACAATGAGCAGTTCTTC
v_call: TRBV12-3/TRBV12-4; d_call: TRBD1; clone_size: few; j_call: TRBJ2-3; cdr3_aa: CASSLQRTGVDTQYF; cdr3_nt: TGTGCCAGCAGTTTACAAAGGACAGGGGTAGATACGCAGTATTTT
v_call: TRBV12-3/TRBV12-4; d_call: .; clone_size: many; j_call: TRBJ1-3; cdr3_aa: CASRSTTGNTIYF; cdr3_nt: TGTGCCAGTCGGTCGACAACTGGAAACACCATATATTTT
v_call: TRBV12-3/TRBV12-4; d_call: TRBD1; clone_size: many; j_call: TRBJ2-7; cdr3_aa: CASSPPGQGLEEQYF; cdr3_nt: TGTGCCAGCAGTCCTCCGGGACAGGGGCTAGAAGAGCAGTACTTC
v_call: TRBV15; d_call: .; clone_size: few; j_call: TRBJ2-1; cdr3_aa: CATSRVTDYNEQFF; cdr3_nt: TGTGCCACCAGCAGAGTCACAGACTACAATGAGCAGTTCTTC
v_call: TRBV9; d_call: .; clone_size: many; j_call: TRBJ2-3; cdr3_aa: CASSVRSDTQYF; cdr3_nt: TGTGCCAGCAGCGTAAGGTCAGATACGCAGTATTTT
v_call: TRBV6-5; d_call: .; clone_size: few; j_call: TRBJ1-1; cdr3_aa: CASTAWGGIGTEAFF; cdr3_nt: TGTGCCAGCACCGCGTGGGGGGGCATAGGCACTGAAGCTTTCTTT
v_call: TRBV7-9; d_call: .; clone_size: few; j_call: TRBJ1-1; cdr3_aa: CASSLPGVETEAFF; cdr3_nt: TGTGCCAGCAGCCTGCCGGGGGTCGAGACTGAAGCTTTCTTT
v_call: TRBV7-9; d_call: .; clone_size: many; j_call: TRBJ1-2; cdr3_aa: CASAPRVGDYGYTF; cdr3_nt: TGTGCCAGCGCCCCAAGGGTCGGAGACTATGGCTACACCTTC
v_call: TRBV7-2; d_call: .; clone_size: many; j_call: TRBJ1-2; cdr3_aa: CASSLARGNYGYTF; cdr3_nt: TGTGCCAGCAGCTTAGCGAGAGGGAACTATGGCTACACCTTC
v_call: TRBV24-1; d_call: .; clone_size: few; j_call: TRBJ1-5; cdr3_aa: CATSDVGNQPQHF; cdr3_nt: TGTGCCACCAGTGATGTGGGAAATCAGCCCCAGCATTTT
v_call: TRBV6-5; d_call: .; clone_size: many; j_call: TRBJ1-1; cdr3_aa: CASLSNGRTEAFF; cdr3_nt: TGTGCCAGCTTGTCTAACGGGCGCACTGAAGCTTTCTTT
v_call: TRBV10-2; d_call: .; clone_size: .; j_call: TRBJ1-1; cdr3_aa: CASRQAGEAFF; cdr3_nt: TGCGCCAGCAGACAGGCAGGGGAAGCTTTCTTT
v_call: TRBV5-1; d_call: .; clone_size: .; j_call: TRBJ2-1; cdr3_aa: CASSWGGGSSYNEQFF; cdr3_nt: TGCGCCAGCAGCTGGGGCGGCGGCAGCTCCTACAATGAGCAGTTCTTC
v_call: TRBV2; d_call: TRBD2; clone_size: few; j_call: TRBJ2-7; cdr3_aa: CASMGREGTREQYF; cdr3_nt: TGTGCCAGCATGGGAAGGGAGGGAACACGAGAGCAGTACTTC
v_call: TRBV2; d_call: .; clone_size: few; j_call: TRBJ1-4; cdr3_aa: CASSVRLLINEKLFF; cdr3_nt: TGTGCCAGCAGTGTGAGGCTCCTGATTAATGAAAAACTGTTTTTT
v_call: TRBV27; d_call: .; clone_size: many; j_call: TRBJ1-5; cdr3_aa: CASSSDNYSNQPQHF; cdr3_nt: TGTGCCAGCAGTTCCGACAACTATAGCAATCAGCCCCAGCATTTT
v_call: TRBV28; d_call: TRBD2; clone_size: .; j_call: TRBJ2-7; cdr3_aa: CASRPPSGVSYEQYF; cdr3_nt: TGTGCCAGCAGACCTCCTAGCGGGGTCTCCTACGAGCAGTACTTC
v_call: TRBV20-1; d_call: TRBD2; clone_size: many; j_call: TRBJ2-7; cdr3_aa: CSATSEYEQYF; cdr3_nt: TGCAGTGCGACTAGCGAGTACGAGCAGTACTTC
v_call: TRBV2; d_call: TRBD2; clone_size: .; j_call: TRBJ2-3; cdr3_aa: CASSTLAGARTDTQYF; cdr3_nt: TGTGCCAGCAGTACACTAGCGGGGGCCCGCACAGATACGCAGTATTTT
v_call: TRBV7-7; d_call: TRBD1; clone_size: .; j_call: TRBJ2-5; cdr3_aa: CASSPTGVQETQYF; cdr3_nt: TGTGCCAGCAGCCCGACAGGGGTGCAAGAGACCCAGTACTTC
v_call: TRBV28; d_call: .; clone_size: many; j_call: TRBJ1-4; cdr3_aa: CASTAGLWEKLFF; cdr3_nt: TGTGCCAGCACCGCGGGCCTTTGGGAAAAACTGTTTTTT
v_call: TRBV20-1; d_call: TRBD1; clone_size: many; j_call: TRBJ1-1; cdr3_aa: CSASPDRAEAFF; cdr3_nt: TGCAGTGCAAGCCCGGACAGGGCCGAGGCTTTCTTT
v_call: TRBV5-1; d_call: .; clone_size: many; j_call: TRBJ1-2; cdr3_aa: CASSLGDTSYGYTF; cdr3_nt: TGCGCCAGCAGCTTGGGAGATACCTCCTATGGCTACACCTTC
v_call: TRBV7-9; d_call: .; clone_size: many; j_call: TRBJ2-3; cdr3_aa: CASSLEGSPDTQYF; cdr3_nt: TGTGCCAGCAGCTTAGAGGGCAGCCCAGATACGCAGTATTTT
v_call: TRBV28; d_call: TRBD2; clone_size: many; j_call: TRBJ2-1; cdr3_aa: CASSFLGLEGNEQFF; cdr3_nt: TGTGCCAGCAGTTTCCTTGGACTAGAGGGCAATGAGCAGTTCTTC
v_call: TRBV5-4; d_call: TRBD2; clone_size: many; j_call: TRBJ2-3; cdr3_aa: CASRSGGASTDTQYF; cdr3_nt: TGTGCCAGCAGAAGCGGGGGGGCGAGCACAGATACGCAGTATTTT
v_call: TRBV4-1; d_call: .; clone_size: few; j_call: TRBJ1-2; cdr3_aa: CASSRRGADNYGYTF; cdr3_nt: TGCGCCAGCAGCCGAAGAGGGGCGGATAACTATGGCTACACCTTC
v_call: TRBV7-6; d_call: TRBD1; clone_size: many; j_call: TRBJ1-1; cdr3_aa: CASSPSTGEMNTEAFF; cdr3_nt: TGTGCCAGCAGCCCCTCAACAGGGGAGATGAACACTGAAGCTTTCTTT
v_call: TRBV20-1; d_call: .; clone_size: few; j_call: TRBJ2-7; cdr3_aa: CSARDGTRSTYEQYF; cdr3_nt: TGCAGTGCTAGAGATGGGACGCGTTCTACGTACGAGCAGTACTTC
v_call: TRBV4-3; d_call: .; clone_size: few; j_call: TRBJ2-3; cdr3_aa: CASSPNVRDTQYF; cdr3_nt: TGCGCCAGCAGCCCGAATGTAAGAGATACGCAGTATTTT
v_call: TRBV6-1; d_call: .; clone_size: many; j_call: TRBJ1-2; cdr3_aa: CASRLSGQNYGYTF; cdr3_nt: TGTGCCAGCCGTTTATCAGGACAGAACTATGGCTACACCTTC
v_call: TRBV12-3/TRBV12-4; d_call: .; clone_size: many; j_call: TRBJ2-7; cdr3_aa: CASRRQADNSYEQYF; cdr3_nt: TGTGCCAGCAGGAGACAGGCCGACAACAGCTACGAGCAGTACTTC
v_call: TRBV29-1; d_call: .; clone_size: .; j_call: TRBJ1-4; cdr3_aa: CSVDGGAGEKLFF; cdr3_nt: TGCAGCGTTGATGGGGGGGCAGGTGAAAAACTGTTTTTT
v_call: TRBV5-1; d_call: .; clone_size: many; j_call: TRBJ2-7; cdr3_aa: CASSLSESRGYPYEQYF; cdr3_nt: TGCGCCAGCAGCTTGTCAGAGTCCAGGGGTTACCCCTACGAGCAGTACTTC
v_call: TRBV2; d_call: TRBD1; clone_size: few; j_call: TRBJ2-7; cdr3_aa: CASSEALGQGFEQYF; cdr3_nt: TGTGCCAGCAGTGAAGCGCTGGGACAGGGTTTCGAGCAGTACTTC
v_call: TRBV20-1; d_call: .; clone_size: many; j_call: TRBJ1-5; cdr3_aa: CSARGQGFEDQPQHF; cdr3_nt: TGCAGTGCTAGAGGGCAGGGGTTTGAGGATCAGCCCCAGCATTTT
v_call: TRBV5-5; d_call: .; clone_size: few; j_call: TRBJ2-5; cdr3_aa: CASSSYGGPQETQYF; cdr3_nt: TGTGCCAGCAGTTCGTATGGGGGGCCCCAAGAGACCCAGTACTTC
v_call: TRBV7-9; d_call: .; clone_size: many; j_call: TRBJ2-7; cdr3_aa: CASSLSAVAYEQYF; cdr3_nt: TGTGCCAGCAGCTTGAGTGCTGTAGCCTACGAGCAGTACTTC
v_call: TRBV7-8; d_call: .; clone_size: .; j_call: TRBJ2-1; cdr3_aa: CASSLAGRGPYNEQFF; cdr3_nt: TGTGCCAGCAGCTTAGCGGGCAGGGGACCCTACAATGAGCAGTTCTTC
v_call: TRBV24-1; d_call: .; clone_size: few; j_call: TRBJ2-3; cdr3_aa: CATSDWGLTDTQYF; cdr3_nt: TGTGCCACCAGTGATTGGGGCTTGACAGATACGCAGTATTTT
v_call: TRBV7-2; d_call: .; clone_size: many; j_call: TRBJ2-1; cdr3_aa: CASSLEREQFF; cdr3_nt: TGTGCCAGCAGCTTAGAGAGGGAGCAGTTCTTC
v_call: TRBV15; d_call: .; clone_size: many; j_call: TRBJ1-2; cdr3_aa: CATSREGDQGNYGYTF; cdr3_nt: TGTGCCACCAGCAGAGAGGGGGATCAGGGTAACTATGGCTACACCTTC
v_call: TRBV12-3/TRBV12-4; d_call: TRBD1; clone_size: many; j_call: TRBJ1-2; cdr3_aa: CASSPGGTGAVYGYTF; cdr3_nt: TGTGCCAGCAGTCCAGGAGGGACAGGAGCAGTCTATGGCTACACCTTC